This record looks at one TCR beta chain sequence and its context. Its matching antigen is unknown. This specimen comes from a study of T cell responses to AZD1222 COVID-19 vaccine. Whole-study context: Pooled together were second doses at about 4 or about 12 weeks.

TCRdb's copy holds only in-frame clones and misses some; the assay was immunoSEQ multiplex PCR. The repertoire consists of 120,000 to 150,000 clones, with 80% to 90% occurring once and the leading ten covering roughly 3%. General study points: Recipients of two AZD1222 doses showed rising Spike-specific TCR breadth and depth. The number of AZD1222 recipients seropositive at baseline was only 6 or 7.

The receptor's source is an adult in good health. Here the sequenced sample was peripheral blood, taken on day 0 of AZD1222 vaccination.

DNA for the CDR3: TGTGCCAGTAGTTCTGTCGGGAGTGACCACGAGCAGTACTTC. Residues: CASSSVGSDHEQYF. The chain has TRBV19 and TRBJ2-7; D might be TRBD2 (6 bases). The CDR3 is made up of 14 amino acids. Trimming stripped 5 bases from V and 5 bases from J, with 16 bases between. CDR1 is LNHDA, CDR2 SQIVND, per germline (reference sequence).